The 19 T cell receptor beta chains in this list originate from one sample, sequenced in a study of vaccination and CD4 T cells after COVID-19. Sequencing of the DNA from cultured CD4+ T cells was carried out with the Oncomine TCR Beta short-read assay. TCRdb fed the PCR reads into MiXCR, producing one record per CDR3 protein. The sample shows about 20,000 distinct CDR3 sequences, around 45% of them seen only once. Treatment meaning: roughly 11-day PBMC culture with coronavirus spike peptide pools or control peptides (ViraFEST assay). Their cognate antigens are unknown. Sequenced material: CD4+ T cells from blood, cultured in vitro. The source of these receptors is a human donor who had recovered from COVID-19.

This clonotype was seen only a few times. This chain links TRBV6-1 with TRBJ1-5; the D is unclear. Germline assignment: CDR1 MNHNS and CDR2 SASEGT. The V end was cut by 6 bases, the J end by 6 bases, with 12 bases between. The CDR3 loop spans 13 amino acids. CDR3 region: CASSTAVSQPQHF. The CDR3 DNA is TGTGCCAGCAGCACAGCCGTCAGTCAGCCCCAGCATTTT.

This clonotype was recorded a few times. The J gene is TRBJ1-5, the V gene TRBV30; no clear D gene. In germline, CDR1 is GTSNPN, CDR2 SVGIG (reference sequence). The CDR3 has 15 amino acids. The V end lost 5 bases, the J end lost 0 bases, and 14 bases lay between the germline ends. CDR3 amino acids: CAWSQSLYSNQPQHF. CDR3 nucleotides: TGTGCCTGGTCCCAGTCACTCTATAGCAATCAGCCCCAGCATTTT.

This chain uses TRBV7-9 with TRBJ2-7; D gene uncertain. The CDR3 spans 12 residues. The V and J ends lost 5 bases and 7 bases respectively, with 12 bases between them. Per the germline V gene, CDR1 is SEHNR and CDR2 is FQNEAQ (reference sequence). The CDR3 sequence is CASSRWGEEQYF. The CDR3 nucleotides read TGTGCCAGCAGCCGGTGGGGTGAGGAGCAGTACTTC. The full variable domain, its missing parts supplied by reference TRBV7-9 and TRBJ2-7, is DTGVSQNPRHKITKRGQNVTFRCDPISEHNRLYWYRQTLGQGPEFLTYFQNEAQLEKSRLLSDRFSAERPKGSFSTLEIQRTEQGDSAMYLCASSRWGEEQYFGPGTRLTVT.

The rearrangement joins TRBV5-8 to TRBJ2-5; D is uncertain. V dropped 0 bases and J dropped 5 bases, with 2 bases sitting between them. The length of the CDR3 is 11 residues. Germline values: CDR1 SGHTS, CDR2 YDEGEE. The CDR3 coding sequence is TGTGCCAGCAGCTTGGCGGAGACCCAGTACTTC. Translating gives CASSLAETQYF.

V usage is TRBV19 and J usage is TRBJ1-5; tentatively, D is TRBD1 (6 bases). Germline V gene sequence: CDR1 LNHDA, CDR2 SQIVND (reference sequence). There are 14 residues in the CDR3. The V gene lost 5 bases and the J gene lost 7 bases, with 15 bases spanning the gap. DNA of the CDR3: TGTGCCAGTAGTGACGCAGGGAGGGGGCAGCCCCAGCATTTT. Its translation: CASSDAGRGQPQHF.

The chain joins TRBV20-1 to TRBJ1-1; no clear D gene. CDR1 and CDR2 from the germline V gene are DFQATT and SNEGSKA (reference sequence). CDR3 size: 11 residues. V lost 2 bases and J 4 bases, leaving 5 bases between the germline ends. For the CDR3, the DNA is TGCAGTGCTAGAAAAAGCACTGAAGCTTTCTTT. Encoded protein: CSARKSTEAFF.

There are a few counts of this clonotype. This sequence joins TRBV11-3 and TRBJ2-3; weak D call: TRBD2 (6 bases). Looked up from germline, CDR1 is SGHNT and CDR2 is YENEEA. The CDR3 has 14 amino acids. V lost 5 bases, J lost 0 bases, and 9 bases lay in between. The CDR3 sequence: CASSRGLSTDTQYF. In DNA, the CDR3 is TGTGCCAGCAGCCGGGGGTTAAGCACAGATACGCAGTATTTT. Together with reference TRBV11-3 and TRBJ2-3, the CDR3 gives the full variable domain: EAGVVQSPRYKIIEKKQPVAFWCNPISGHNTLYWYLQNLGQGPELLIRYENEEAVDDSQLPKDRFSAERLKGVDSTLKIQPAELGDSAVYLCASSRGLSTDTQYFGPGTRLTVL.

This chain uses TRBV7-2 with TRBJ2-7; D may be TRBD1 or TRBD2 (5 bases each). V was cut by 3 bases and J by 4 bases, with 16 bases left in between. Germline CDR1 and CDR2: SGHTA and FQGNSA. The CDR3 has 15 residues. CDR3: CASSFTPGPGYEQYF. In DNA form, the CDR3 reads TGTGCCAGCAGCTTTACCCCGGGACCGGGGTACGAGCAGTACTTC.

This chain joins TRBV5-1 and TRBJ1-2; D ambiguous. V was trimmed by 4 bases and J by 6 bases, leaving 13 bases between them. Germline values: CDR1 SGHRS, CDR2 YFSETQ. This CDR3 has 13 amino acids. The CDR3 loop reads CASSRSGLDGYTF. CDR3 bases: TGCGCCAGCAGCAGAAGCGGGCTGGATGGCTACACCTTC.

This sequence joins TRBV2 and TRBJ2-2; perhaps TRBD2 as D (5 bases). Germline loops: CDR1 SNHLY, CDR2 FYNNEI. The CDR3 consists of 11 residues. Trimming took off 7 bases at V and 7 bases at J, with 7 bases between the two ends. CDR3 coding DNA: TGTGCCAGCACTGAGGGCGGGGAGCTGTTTTTT. Protein sequence: CASTEGGELFF.

This chain connects TRBV19 to TRBJ2-3; weak D call: TRBD1 (5 bases). The CDR3 spans 14 residues. From germline, CDR1 is LNHDA and CDR2 SQIVND (reference sequence). The ends were cut back, 0 bases at V and 2 bases at J, with 6 bases in the middle. The CDR3 nucleotides read TGTGCCAGTAGTATAGACAGGGCCACAGATACGCAGTATTTT. The encoded protein is CASSIDRATDTQYF. Variable domain in full (rest from reference TRBV19 and TRBJ2-3): DGGITQSPKYLFRKEGQNVTLSCEQNLNHDAMYWYRQDPGQGLRLIYYSQIVNDFQKGDIAEGYSVSREKKESFPLTVTSAQKNPTAFYLCASSIDRATDTQYFGPGTRLTVL.

This clonotype was counted only a few times. This chain uses TRBV9 with TRBJ2-2; perhaps TRBD1 as D (5 bases). The germline V and J ends were trimmed by 0 bases and 4 bases, with 10 bases remaining between them. Germline V gives CDR1 SGDLS, CDR2 YYNGEE. The CDR3 covers 15 residues. The DNA for the CDR3 is TGTGCCAGCAGCGTAGAGGGGATGGGCACCGGGGAGCTGTTTTTT. Translation gives CASSVEGMGTGELFF.

The gene calls are TRBV18 and TRBJ2-3; D remains ambiguous. The germline V gene has CDR1 KGHSH and CDR2 LQKENI. This CDR3 comprises 16 residues. Trimming removed 3 bases at V and 0 bases at J, with 13 bases between. CDR3 coding DNA: TGTGCCAGCTCACCTTCCCTCAGTAAAAGCACAGATACGCAGTATTTT. Residues: CASSPSLSKSTDTQYF.

This clonotype was seen a handful of times. The rearrangement joins TRBV7-6 to TRBJ2-5; 9 bases are shared with TRBD1. Germline CDR1 SGHVS, CDR2 FNYEAQ. This CDR3 region has 17 residues. Trimming removed 2 bases from V and 1 base from J; junction bases left unmatched: 8. This CDR3 reads CASSLTDRGEGQETQYF. As DNA, the CDR3 is TGTGCCAGCAGCTTAACGGACAGGGGAGAGGGCCAAGAGACCCAGTACTTC.

V gene TRBV19 combines with J gene TRBJ1-1; the D gene is possibly TRBD1 (5 bases). This CDR3 has 14 residues. Germline V gene data show CDR1 as LNHDA and CDR2 as SQIVND (reference sequence). Deletions cut 6 bases from V and 6 bases from J, with 17 bases between. The CDR3 here is CASSHSSGGAEAFF. The CDR3 nucleotides are TGTGCCAGTAGCCACTCTTCCGGGGGGGCTGAAGCTTTCTTT. Full variable domain (remainder filled in from reference TRBV19 and TRBJ1-1): DGGITQSPKYLFRKEGQNVTLSCEQNLNHDAMYWYRQDPGQGLRLIYYSQIVNDFQKGDIAEGYSVSREKKESFPLTVTSAQKNPTAFYLCASSHSSGGAEAFFGQGTRLTVV.

The chain is built from TRBV11-3 and TRBJ2-7; 7 bases agree with TRBD1. CDR1 is SGHNT and CDR2 is YENEEA in the germline V gene. With V trimmed by 5 bases and J by 1 base, 5 bases remained unmatched. The CDR3 is 14 residues long. CDR3 nucleotides: TGTGCCAGCAGCCAACGGGACAGATCCTACGAGCAGTACTTC. It encodes CASSQRDRSYEQYF.

The genes are TRBV4-2 and TRBJ2-2; D is possibly TRBD2 (6 bases). Germline V gene data show CDR1 as LGHNA and CDR2 as YNFKEQ. Deletions cut 1 base from V and 7 bases from J, with 13 bases between. CDR3 length equals 15 residues. For the CDR3, the DNA is TGTGCCAGCAGCCAAGGCCACCAGGAGGGCGGGGAGCTGTTTTTT. It yields the protein CASSQGHQEGGELFF.

V gene TRBV27 combines with J gene TRBJ2-7; no reliable D call. CDR3 length: 13 amino acids. The ends were cut back, 6 bases at V and 5 bases at J, with 14 bases in the middle. Germline values: CDR1 MNHEY, CDR2 SMNVEV (reference sequence). The CDR3 sequence: CASSPLDFNEQYF. CDR3 in DNA: TGTGCCAGCAGCCCGCTAGATTTCAACGAGCAGTACTTC.

Only a few counts were recorded for this clonotype. The CDR3 nucleotides are TGTGCCAGCAGTTTGGTCGAAAACTATGGCTACACCTTC. Translating it yields CASSLVENYGYTF. This rearrangement joins TRBV28 to TRBJ1-2; no clear D. Germline-derived CDR1 and CDR2 are MDHEN and SYDVKM. V was clipped by 3 bases and J by 2 bases, with 7 bases between them. The CDR3 sequence is 13 residues long.